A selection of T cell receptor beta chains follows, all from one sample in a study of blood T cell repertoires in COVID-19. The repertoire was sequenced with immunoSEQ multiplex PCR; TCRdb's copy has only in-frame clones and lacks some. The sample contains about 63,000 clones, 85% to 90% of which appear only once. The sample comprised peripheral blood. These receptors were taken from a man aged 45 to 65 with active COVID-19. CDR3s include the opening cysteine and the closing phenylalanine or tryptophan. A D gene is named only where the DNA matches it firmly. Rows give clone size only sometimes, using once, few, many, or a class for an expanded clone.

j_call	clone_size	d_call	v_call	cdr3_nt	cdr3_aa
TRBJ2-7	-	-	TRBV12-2	TGTGCAAGTCGCACGACAGGGAGCACAGAGAGGATCTACGAGCAGTACTTC	CASRTTGSTERIYEQYF
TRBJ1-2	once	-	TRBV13	TGTGCCAGCAGCCCGAGGGAGGGGAACGCCTATGGCTACACCTTC	CASSPREGNAYGYTF
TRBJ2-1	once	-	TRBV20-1	TGCAGTGCTAGTCATGTCGGGAGAACTTACAATGAGCAGTTCTTC	CSASHVGRTYNEQFF
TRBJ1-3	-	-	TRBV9	TGTGCCAGCAGCGTAGTTGGGCAGGGCTCTGGAAACACCATATATTTT	CASSVVGQGSGNTIYF
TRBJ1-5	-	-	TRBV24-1	TGTGCCACCAGTGCAGGGGTAAATCAGCCCCAGCATTTT	CATSAGVNQPQHF
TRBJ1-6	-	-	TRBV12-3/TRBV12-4	TGTGCCAGCAGCTCAGGTGGTGGTTCACCCCTCCACTTT	CASSSGGGSPLHF
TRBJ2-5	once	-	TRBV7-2	TGTGCCAGCAGCTTCGCCGGGAGCCAGGTCGGGGGGACCCAGTACTTC	CASSFAGSQVGGTQYF
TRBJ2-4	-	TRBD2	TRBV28	TGTGCCAGCAGTTTCCCGGCGGGAGGGGGCAAAAACATTCAGTACTTC	CASSFPAGGGKNIQYF
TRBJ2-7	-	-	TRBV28	TGTGCCAGCATCACTGAGGGATACCAGTACTTC	CASITEGYQYF
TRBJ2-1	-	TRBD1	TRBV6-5	TGTGCCAGCAGCCCCGGGACAGGGGGCCGTGGTGAGCAGTTCTTC	CASSPGTGGRGEQFF
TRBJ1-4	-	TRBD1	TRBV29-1	TGCAGCGTCGGTACAGGGGGGGTTTTTGAAAAACTGTTTTTT	CSVGTGGVFEKLFF
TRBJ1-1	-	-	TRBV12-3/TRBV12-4	TGTGCCAGCATGAATAGGGGGGGCACTGAAGCTTTCTTT	CASMNRGGTEAFF
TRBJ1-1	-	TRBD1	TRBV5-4	TGTGCCAGCAGCCCGGTCCCGGGACAGGGGCAGGGGACTGAAGCTTTCTTT	CASSPVPGQGQGTEAFF
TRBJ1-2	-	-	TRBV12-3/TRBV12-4	TGTGCCAGCAGCCCAGGACAGACATGGGGCTACACCTTC	CASSPGQTWGYTF
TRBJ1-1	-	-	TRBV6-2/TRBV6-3	TGTGCCAGCAGTACAGGGTTAGGAGCTTTCTTT	CASSTGLGAFF
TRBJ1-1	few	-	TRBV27	TGTGCCAGCAGTCAAGTGGGGGGGGGTACTGAAGCTTTCTTT	CASSQVGGGTEAFF
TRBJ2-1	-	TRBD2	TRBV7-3	TGTGCCAGCAGTGAAATAGCGGGGGCCTACAATGAGCAGTTCTTC	CASSEIAGAYNEQFF
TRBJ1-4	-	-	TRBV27	TGTGCCAGCAGGGTTGGGAGAGATAATGAAAAACTGTTTTTT	CASRVGRDNEKLFF
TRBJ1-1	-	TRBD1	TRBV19	TGTGCCAGTAGCAGGACAGGGGGTACTGAAGCTTTCTTT	CASSRTGGTEAFF
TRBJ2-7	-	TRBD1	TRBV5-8	TGTGCCAGCAGCCTGCGGGGTTCGGGACAGGGTCGCGAGCAGTACTTC	CASSLRGSGQGREQYF
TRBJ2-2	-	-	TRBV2	TGTGCCAGCAGCCGGACACGGAACACCGGGGAGCTGTTTTTT	CASSRTRNTGELFF
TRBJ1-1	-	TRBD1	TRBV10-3	TGTGCCATCAGCCACCCCGGGACAGAGAACACTGAAGCTTTCTTT	CAISHPGTENTEAFF
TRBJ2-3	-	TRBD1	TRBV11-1	TGTGCCAGCAGCTTAGCCGGGACAGGGGGCGCAGACACAGATACGCAGTATTTT	CASSLAGTGGADTDTQYF
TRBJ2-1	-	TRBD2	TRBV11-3	TGTGCCAGCAGCCTAGCGGGAGGGGCCACCGGGCAGTTCTTC	CASSLAGGATGQFF
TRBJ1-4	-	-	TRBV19	TGTGCCAGTAGTCCCCAAGGGGCCAATAATGAAAAACTGTTTTTT	CASSPQGANNEKLFF
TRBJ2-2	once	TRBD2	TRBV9	TGTGCCAGCAGCGTCCGCCTGATAGCGGGAGTTTCCGAGGCCGGGGAGCTGTTTTTT	CASSVRLIAGVSEAGELFF
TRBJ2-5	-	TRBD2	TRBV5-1	TGCGCCAGCAGCTTCCTACCGGGACTACCTCAAGAGACCCAGTACTTC	CASSFLPGLPQETQYF
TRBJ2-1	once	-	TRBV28	TGTGCCAGCAGTTCGACTAGTTCTGAGCAGTTCTTC	CASSSTSSEQFF